These 27 T cell receptor beta chains were sequenced from one sample in a study of blood T cell repertoires in COVID-19. Using immunoSEQ multiplex PCR, the repertoire was profiled, and TCRdb retains in-frame clones only, with some absent. The data show roughly 65,000 clones, approximately 86% seen once. Sequenced input: peripheral blood. These receptors were taken from a woman aged 60-75 years with acute or convalescent COVID-19.

This clone appeared a few times. The chain recombines TRBV2 with TRBJ1-5; 7 bases line up with TRBD1. The CDR3 loop spans 14 amino acids. V dropped 5 bases and J dropped 5; count of bases not matched to a gene: 6. Germline CDR1 SNHLY, CDR2 FYNNEI. The CDR3 region has the DNA TGTGCCAGCAGTATTGGCAGGGGGGATCAGCCCCAGCATTTT. Amino acid sequence: CASSIGRGDQPQHF. Full variable domain (outside the CDR3, taken from reference TRBV2 and TRBJ1-5): EPEVTQTPSHQVTQMGQEVILRCVPISNHLYFYWYRQILGQKVEFLVSFYNNEISEKSEIFDDQFSVERPDGSNFTLKIRSTKLEDSAMYFCASSIGRGDQPQHFGDGTRLSIL.

The V gene is TRBV5-8, the J gene TRBJ1-5; D is ambiguous. Germline V gene sequence: CDR1 SGHTS, CDR2 YDEGEE. The CDR3 has 13 amino acids. V was clipped by 4 bases and J by 5 bases, with 10 bases between them. The CDR3 region is CASSRRGDQPQHF. CDR3 coding DNA: TGTGCCAGCAGCCGCCGGGGTGATCAGCCCCAGCATTTT.

The chain combines TRBV3-1 (or the pseudogene TRBV3-2) with TRBJ1-1; 8 bases map to TRBD1. V lost 2 bases and J lost 6; bases outside the gene matches: 11. Per the germline V gene, CDR1 is LGHDT and CDR2 is YNNKEL (reference sequence). CDR3 length: 16 residues. This CDR3 reads CASSQTSDRGFPEAFF. CDR3 DNA: TGTGCCAGCAGCCAAACATCAGACAGGGGTTTCCCTGAAGCTTTCTTT.

The rearrangement links TRBV7-2 to TRBJ2-1; 7 bases match TRBD1. Losses at the gene ends were 1 base for V and 2 bases for J; bases not matched to a gene: 2. The CDR3 is 15 residues long. Germline V gives CDR1 SGHTA, CDR2 FQGNSA. CDR3 loop: CASSLEGATYNEQFF. CDR3 nucleotides: TGTGCCAGCAGCTTAGAGGGGGCCACCTACAATGAGCAGTTCTTC. The entire variable domain, with the rest obtained from reference TRBV7-2 and TRBJ2-1, is as follows: GAGVSQSPSNKVTEKGKDVELRCDPISGHTALYWYRQSLGQGLEFLIYFQGNSAPDKSGLPSDRFSAERTGGSVSTLTIQRTQQEDSAVYLCASSLEGATYNEQFFGPGTRLTVL.

This chain links TRBV11-2 with TRBJ2-2; TRBD1 might be the D (5 bases). Germline assignment: CDR1 SGHAT and CDR2 FQNNGV. Trimming left V 5 bases short and J 1 base short, with 8 bases between. The CDR3 covers 14 residues. The CDR3 nucleotides read TGTGCCAGCAGCCCGACAGAGAACACCGGGGAGCTGTTTTTT. Amino acid sequence: CASSPTENTGELFF.

This clone was recorded a few times. This rearrangement joins TRBV7-6 to TRBJ1-5, with 7 bases matching TRBD1. Germline lookup yields CDR1 SGHVS and CDR2 FNYEAQ. The CDR3 runs to 15 residues. The J segment lost 0 bases and the V segment lost 1 base, leaving 0 bases of the junction unmatched. The CDR3 here is CASSLGTGSNQPQHF. CDR3 nucleotide sequence: TGTGCCAGCAGCTTAGGGACAGGTAGCAATCAGCCCCAGCATTTT.

CDR3: CASSDTSNQPQHF. CDR3 DNA sequence: TGTGCCAGTAGCGACACTAGCAATCAGCCCCAGCATTTT. The genes are TRBV19 and TRBJ1-5, with D unresolved. The germline gives CDR1 LNHDA, CDR2 SQIVND (reference sequence). This CDR3 has 13 residues. Trimming left V 6 bases short and J 0 bases short, with 6 bases between.

The chain employs TRBV2 and TRBJ1-2; no reliable D call. The CDR3 has 12 residues. Trimming removed 7 bases at V and 7 bases at J, with 13 bases between. Germline V gene lookup returns CDR1 SNHLY and CDR2 FYNNEI. The DNA for the CDR3 is TGTGCCAGCAATCTAAGAGAGGGTGGCTACACCTTC. Its protein product is CASNLREGGYTF.

The J gene is TRBJ2-7, the V gene TRBV7-9; 9 bases fit TRBD1. Per germline, CDR1 SEHNR and CDR2 FQNEAQ (reference sequence). V lost 4 bases to trimming and J lost 2 bases; unmatched junction nucleotides: 6. The CDR3 has 15 amino acids. In DNA form, the CDR3 reads TGTGCCAGCAGCTCCTGGGACAGGGCCCCCTACGAGCAGTACTTC. Translation gives CASSSWDRAPYEQYF.

This clone showed up just once. The chain combines TRBV10-3 with TRBJ1-6, with D perhaps TRBD1 (6 bases). CDR3 length: 12 residues. The V end was cut by 10 bases, the J end by 7 bases, with 11 bases between. Germline V gene lookup returns CDR1 ENHRY and CDR2 SYGVKD. Written as DNA, the CDR3 is TGTGCCACAGGGGTATTGAATTCACCCCTCCACTTT. Encoded protein: CATGVLNSPLHF.

V is TRBV5-1 and J is TRBJ1-2; no clear D. The CDR3 sequence is 14 residues long. Germline assignment: CDR1 SGHRS and CDR2 YFSETQ. Trimming took off 2 bases at V and 8 bases at J, with 16 bases between the two ends. CDR3 sequence: CASSFDNPQGGYTF. For the CDR3, the DNA is TGCGCCAGCAGCTTTGACAACCCTCAAGGAGGCTACACCTTC.

The chain links TRBV6-5 to TRBJ1-1; D might be TRBD1 (5 bases). The CDR3 totals 15 residues. Germline CDR1 reads MNHEY; CDR2 reads SVGAGI. V lost 8 bases and J 5 bases, leaving 21 bases between the germline ends. The CDR3 DNA follows: TGTGCCAGCGTTATTATAAAGATGGGGCAGACTGAAGCTTTCTTT. Translated, it gives CASVIIKMGQTEAFF.

V usage is TRBV2 and J usage is TRBJ2-3; TRBD2 might be the D (5 bases). Per germline, CDR1 SNHLY and CDR2 FYNNEI. Trimming took off 8 bases at V and 5 bases at J, with 5 bases between the two ends. CDR3 length equals 10 residues. CDR3 region: CASREDTQYF. The CDR3 DNA reads as TGTGCCAGCCGGGAAGATACGCAGTATTTT.

CDR3: CASSLTGQGNTEAFF. Written as DNA, the CDR3 is TGTGCCAGCAGTTTAACGGGACAGGGGAACACTGAAGCTTTCTTT. This sequence joins TRBV28 and TRBJ1-1; TRBD1 agrees at 9 bases. Trimming removed 2 bases from V and 1 base from J; junction bases left unmatched: 2. The V gene's germline CDR1 is MDHEN and CDR2 SYDVKM. CDR3 size: 15 residues.

The sample holds a few counts of this clone. Here the CDR3 DNA reads TGCGCCAGCAGCTTGAGACCTCTGGCGGCGGGGGCTGAGAATTCACCCCTCCACTTT. As protein: CASSLRPLAAGAENSPLHF. The rearrangement joins TRBV5-1 to TRBJ1-6, with D tentatively TRBD1 (6 bases). Trimming removed 1 base from V and 7 bases from J, with 24 bases in between. The germline gives CDR1 SGHRS, CDR2 YFSETQ. This CDR3 has 19 amino acids.

This rearrangement joins TRBV6-5 to TRBJ2-5; the match to TRBD2 covers 9 bases. Germline V lookup: CDR1 MNHEY, CDR2 SVGAGI. This CDR3 has 13 amino acids. Germline trimming cut 7 bases from V and 3 bases from J; bases unmatched to any gene: 3. This CDR3 reads CASNPSGEETQYF. DNA for the CDR3: TGTGCCAGCAACCCTAGCGGGGAAGAGACCCAGTACTTC.

The V and J genes are TRBV6-5 and TRBJ2-7; 13 bases are a match to TRBD2. The ends lost 3 bases at V and 2 bases at J; junction bases unmatched: 4. The CDR3 has 16 amino acids. Germline CDR1 MNHEY, CDR2 SVGAGI. CDR3 protein: CASSYAGTSGAYEQYF. Written as DNA, the CDR3 is TGTGCCAGCAGTTATGCCGGGACTAGCGGGGCCTACGAGCAGTACTTC.

V is TRBV7-3 and J is TRBJ2-3, with D possibly being TRBD2 (5 bases). Germline lookup yields CDR1 SGHTA and CDR2 FQGTGA. Trimming shortened V by 5 bases and J by 4 bases, and 19 bases separated the two germline ends. This CDR3 spans 16 amino acids. The CDR3 here is CASSDLPGVGADTQYF. CDR3 coding DNA: TGTGCCAGCAGCGACTTGCCCGGGGTTGGGGCAGATACGCAGTATTTT.

The V and J genes are TRBV5-1 and TRBJ2-5, with 7 nucleotides matching TRBD1. The CDR3 covers 14 residues. The germline gives CDR1 SGHRS, CDR2 YFSETQ. The J segment lost 1 base and the V segment lost 2 bases, leaving 2 bases of the junction unmatched. The CDR3 DNA follows: TGCGCCAGCAGCTTAACAGGGGCCCAAGAGACCCAGTACTTC. It specifies CASSLTGAQETQYF.

This chain joins TRBV9 and TRBJ2-5; D might be TRBD1 (5 bases). The V gene lost 0 bases and the J gene lost 5 bases, with 11 bases spanning the gap. The CDR3 runs to 14 residues. CDR1 SGDLS and CDR2 YYNGEE come from the germline V gene. The CDR3 DNA follows: TGTGCCAGCAGCGTAGGCCCCAGGGCCGAGACCCAGTACTTC. Its protein is CASSVGPRAETQYF. Full variable domain (outside the CDR3, taken from reference TRBV9 and TRBJ2-5): DSGVTQTPKHLITATGQRVTLRCSPRSGDLSVYWYQQSLDQGLQFLIQYYNGEERAKGNILERFSAQQFPDLHSELNLSSLELGDSALYFCASSVGPRAETQYFGPGTRLLVL.

V gene TRBV11-2 combines with J gene TRBJ2-5; tentatively, D is TRBD1 (5 bases). CDR1 SGHAT and CDR2 FQNNGV come from the germline V gene. V was cut by 5 bases and J by 0 bases, with 10 bases left in between. The length of the CDR3 is 14 residues. CDR3 region: CASSPTAYQETQYF. DNA of the CDR3: TGTGCCAGCAGCCCGACAGCGTACCAAGAGACCCAGTACTTC.

The chain joins TRBV4-1 to TRBJ2-1; 12 positions match TRBD2. Germline loops: CDR1 MGHRA, CDR2 YSYEKL. V trimming: 3 bases; J trimming: 7 bases; junction bases outside the gene matches: 10. The length of the CDR3 is 17 residues. The CDR3 sequence is CASSHSPLAGGTNEQFF. The DNA of the CDR3 is TGCGCCAGCAGCCATTCCCCACTAGCGGGGGGAACTAATGAGCAGTTCTTC.

The gene calls are TRBV7-2 and TRBJ2-6, with D perhaps TRBD2 (5 bases). The germline V gene encodes CDR1 SGHTA and CDR2 FQGNSA. The CDR3 loop spans 17 amino acids. V was pared by 1 base and J by 4 bases, with 14 bases between. CDR3 sequence (DNA): TGTGCCAGCAGCTTAGGAGGGCCTGCTCTCGGGGCCAACGTCCTGACTTTC. Residues: CASSLGGPALGANVLTF.

The chain combines TRBV6-5 with TRBJ2-5; D might be TRBD2 (6 bases). In germline, CDR1 is MNHEY, CDR2 SVGAGI. With 6 bases removed from V and 4 bases from J, the gap between germline ends came to 18 bases. This CDR3 contains 15 residues. The chain's CDR3 is CASRQTSVGSETQYF. CDR3 bases: TGTGCCAGCAGGCAGACTAGTGTAGGTTCAGAGACCCAGTACTTC.

V is TRBV5-4 and J is TRBJ2-1; TRBD1 agrees at 7 bases. Unmatched junction bases numbered 5, after V lost 1 base and J lost 4 bases. Germline V lookup: CDR1 SGHNT, CDR2 YYREEE (reference sequence). This CDR3 has 15 amino acids. Written as DNA, the CDR3 is TGTGCCAGCAGCTTGATAGGGGGCTCTTACAATGAGCAGTTCTTC. Protein: CASSLIGGSYNEQFF.

The gene calls are TRBV6-6 and TRBJ2-3; 8 bases are shared with TRBD2. The V and J ends lost 4 bases and 5 bases, in that order; junction bases with no gene match: 8. The germline CDR1 and CDR2 sequences are MNHNY and SVGAGI (reference sequence). The CDR3 length is 15 residues. The CDR3 DNA follows: TGTGCCAGCAGTTTTGCGGGGGGCGTTGGAGATACGCAGTATTTT. The encoded protein is CASSFAGGVGDTQYF.

The rearrangement links TRBV7-2 to TRBJ1-2, with D uncertain. This CDR3 has 13 residues. Trimming left V 3 bases short and J 5 bases short, with 10 bases between. Germline lookup yields CDR1 SGHTA and CDR2 FQGNSA. The CDR3: CASSLETIYGYTF. The CDR3 bases are TGTGCCAGCAGCTTGGAGACGATTTATGGCTACACCTTC.